This T cell receptor (beta chain) was documented in a study of PD-L1 blockade in urothelial cancer. Each PCR had synthetic TCR analog templates added to it as a spike-in. Method: immunoSEQ multiplex PCR; TCRdb's copy keeps in-frame clones and lacks some. The table shows around 40,000 clones, with around 33% occurring only once. Locally advanced or metastatic urothelial carcinoma affected the patients. CDR3 length equals 19 residues. Germline V CDR1 and CDR2: MNHGY, SAAAGT. Trimming removed 8 bases at V and 0 bases at J, with 23 bases between. This clone came up a few times. The J gene is TRBJ2-6, the V gene TRBV6-8, with D perhaps matching TRBD1 (6 bases). The receptor was isolated from a man between 60 and 70 years old with urothelial cancer. The sample consisted of tumor tissue, taken before atezolizumab (anti-PD-L1) treatment. The CDR3 DNA is TGTGCCAGCCATAAAAGGAGTGGGGGCCTGAGCTCTGGGGCCAACGTCCTGACTTTC. Translation gives CASHKRSGGLSSGANVLTF.